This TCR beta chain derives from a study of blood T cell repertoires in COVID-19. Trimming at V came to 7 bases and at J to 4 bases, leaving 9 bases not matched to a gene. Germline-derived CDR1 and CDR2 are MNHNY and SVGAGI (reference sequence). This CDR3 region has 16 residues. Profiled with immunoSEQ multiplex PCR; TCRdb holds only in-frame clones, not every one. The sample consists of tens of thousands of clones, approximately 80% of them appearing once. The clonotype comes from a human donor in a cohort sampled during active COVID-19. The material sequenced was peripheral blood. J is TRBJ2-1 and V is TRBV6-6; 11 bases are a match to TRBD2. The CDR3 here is CASTPPGTSGYNEQFF. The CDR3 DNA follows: TGTGCCAGCACCCCACCCGGGACTAGCGGATACAATGAGCAGTTCTTC.